This is a list of T cell receptor beta chains from one sample in a study of blood T cell repertoires in COVID-19. Sequenced by immunoSEQ multiplex PCR; TCRdb stores in-frame clones only, minus some. This table has a few hundred thousand clones, about four fifths appearing once. Specimen: peripheral blood. The receptors derive from a person aged 70 to 85 with COVID-19, enrolled during active disease. The CDR3 runs from the conserved cysteine through the conserved F or W. Some rows have no size entry. The others give once, few or many, or a class for an expanded clone.

size | J | V | length | CDR3
. | TRBJ2-3 | TRBV4-3 | 17 | CASSQGVSGGATDTQYF
. | TRBJ2-1 | TRBV3-1/TRBV3-2 | 15 | CASSQLRQGVGEQFF
. | TRBJ1-1 | TRBV5-4 | 17 | CASSSPGRYKGDTEAFF
. | TRBJ2-7 | TRBV7-3 | 14 | CASSLLGPSYEQYF
. | TRBJ1-2 | TRBV19 | 15 | CASSRTTGGVYGYTF
. | TRBJ2-2 | TRBV15 | 14 | CATMSGGYTGELFF
. | TRBJ1-6 | TRBV6-2/TRBV6-3 | 14 | CASSSGQYNSPLHF
. | TRBJ2-3 | TRBV4-3 | 15 | CASSQDRGATDTQYF
. | TRBJ2-3 | TRBV4-1 | 17 | CASSQGAFDRGIDTQYF
many | TRBJ1-2 | TRBV6-6 | 14 | CASSYKSGDYGYTF
few | TRBJ1-3 | TRBV6-2/TRBV6-3 | 14 | CASSSGISGNTIYF
. | TRBJ2-3 | TRBV29-1 | 15 | CSVEFRAPSTDTQYF
few | TRBJ2-1 | TRBV6-2/TRBV6-3 | 18 | CASSYIGVADPSYNEQFF
. | TRBJ2-2 | TRBV7-2 | 14 | CASSLFLNTGELFF
. | TRBJ1-3 | TRBV3-1/TRBV3-2 | 14 | CASSQAAWSGIIYF
. | TRBJ1-4 | TRBV7-3 | 16 | CASSLNRDSTNEKLFF
. | TRBJ2-4 | TRBV5-1 | 16 | CASSFTGSIAKNIQYF
. | TRBJ1-1 | TRBV11-2 | 14 | CASSSATVNTEAFF
few | TRBJ1-6 | TRBV28 | 13 | CASSDSRNSPLHF
once | TRBJ2-1 | TRBV7-9 | 14 | CASSLKRDYNEQFF
. | TRBJ2-6 | TRBV19 | 19 | CASSSHGLAGSSGANVLTF
. | TRBJ2-7 | TRBV19 | 15 | CASSRKREPPYEQYF
. | TRBJ2-7 | TRBV3-1/TRBV3-2 | 16 | CASSQFSWTSDREQYF
once | TRBJ1-1 | TRBV3-1/TRBV3-2 | 17 | CASSQWSRGGAAAEAFF
. | TRBJ2-3 | TRBV11-3 | 13 | CASSLSSVDTQYF
. | TRBJ1-5 | TRBV18 | 14 | CASSPIDQNQPQHF
. | TRBJ1-1 | TRBV6-2/TRBV6-3 | 13 | CASSYGRYTEAFF
once | TRBJ2-7 | TRBV7-8 | 15 | CASSWEAGGGYEQYF
. | TRBJ1-5 | TRBV28 | 14 | CASSLSQGSRAQHF